Listed here are 13 T cell receptor beta chains from one sample, sequenced in a study of vaccination effects on CD4 cells after COVID-19 (dated by TCRdb to between 2021 and 2022). The ViraFEST assay stimulated PBMC with viral peptide pools and then used TCR sequencing to identify antigen-specific CD4+ T cell clonotypes by expansion. After approximately 11 days of culture, CD4+ T cells were isolated with the EasySep CD4+ T cell isolation kit. Library preparation was by the immunoSEQ multiplex PCR assay. TCRdb obtained this table from immuneACCESS and retained in-frame rearrangements with V and J assigned. These tables miss some clones; where compared with another copy, unresolved V genes account for less than half of the shortfall, and the remainder is unexplained. The sample table holds 55,000 to 70,000 clones, of which roughly 80% were seen once. Over 2% of the sample rests with the top ten. No antigen has been assigned to these receptors.

The source material was CD4+ T cells from PBMCs cultured with HCoV-229E spike peptides, sampled before COVID-19 vaccination. Interpreted using the paper, the cell subset or site label stands for: HCoV-229E spike overlapping peptide pool stimulation. Receptors originate from a human donor who received a COVID-19 vaccine.

This rearrangement joins TRBV20-1 to TRBJ2-2; D tentatively fits TRBD1 or TRBD2 (6 bases each). Trimming shortened V by 3 bases and J by 2 bases, and 13 bases separated the two germline ends. The CDR3 has 15 amino acids. The germline gives CDR1 DFQATT, CDR2 SNEGSKA (reference sequence). The CDR3 nucleotides read TGCAGTGCTAGTGACGGGGGCCGAAACACCGGGGAGCTGTTTTTT. It yields the protein CSASDGGRNTGELFF.

The chain links TRBV19 to TRBJ1-5; D is ambiguous. Germline V gene data show CDR1 as LNHDA and CDR2 as SQIVND (reference sequence). V was trimmed by 5 bases and J by 2 bases, leaving 13 bases between them. This CDR3 has 15 amino acids. The CDR3 here is CASSWQYGGNQPQHF. In DNA, the CDR3 is TGTGCCAGTAGTTGGCAATATGGTGGCAATCAGCCCCAGCATTTT.

This chain links TRBV20-1 with TRBJ1-2, with a tentative D call TRBD1 (6 bases). V was clipped by 5 bases and J by 4 bases, with 8 bases between them. Germline lookup yields CDR1 DFQATT and CDR2 SNEGSKA (reference sequence). This CDR3 contains 11 residues. CDR3 nucleotides: TGCAGTGCTGGACAGCTCTATGGCTACACCTTC. It yields the protein CSAGQLYGYTF.

The rearrangement uses TRBV12-3 or TRBV12-4 and TRBJ2-4, with D perhaps matching TRBD1 (6 bases). V was trimmed by 7 bases and J by 9 bases, leaving 13 bases between them. The CDR3 length is 12 residues. CDR3 sequence (DNA): TGTGCCAGCACCCATACCAGGGGCATTCAGTACTTC. Protein product: CASTHTRGIQYF.

The chain employs TRBV2 and TRBJ2-5, with TRBD1 identical over 10 bases. This CDR3 spans 16 amino acids. V lost 3 bases, J lost 4 bases, and 8 bases stayed unmatched. Per the germline V gene, CDR1 is SNHLY and CDR2 is FYNNEI. Here the CDR3 reads CASSDGRQGARETQYF. CDR3 nucleotide sequence: TGTGCCAGCAGTGATGGCCGACAGGGGGCGAGAGAGACCCAGTACTTC.

The chain employs TRBV7-2 and TRBJ1-6; 9 positions match TRBD1. Losses at the gene ends were 4 bases for V and 9 bases for J; bases not matched to a gene: 7. Per the germline V gene, CDR1 is SGHTA and CDR2 is FQGNSA. This CDR3 has 15 residues. CDR3 bases: TGTGCCAGCAGCTCCACCGGGACAGGGAGTTCACCCCTCCACTTT. This gives the protein CASSSTGTGSSPLHF.

This clone came up a few times. V is TRBV5-1 and J is TRBJ1-2, with 12 bases matching TRBD1. V was pared by 4 bases and J by 7 bases, with 5 bases of the junction left unmatched. This CDR3 spans 14 amino acids. CDR1 is SGHRS, CDR2 YFSETQ, per germline. The chain's CDR3 is CASSPGQGAFGYTF. The CDR3 DNA sequence: TGCGCCAGCAGCCCGGGACAGGGGGCTTTTGGCTACACCTTC. The variable domain in full, with the rest retrieved from reference TRBV5-1 and TRBJ1-2, is KAGVTQTPRYLIKTRGQQVTLSCSPISGHRSVSWYQQTPGQGLQFLFEYFSETQRNKGNFPGRFSGRQFSNSRSEMNVSTLELGDSALYLCASSPGQGAFGYTFGSGTRLTVV.

The J gene is TRBJ2-3, the V gene TRBV28; 10 bases are shared with TRBD1. V lost 9 bases, J lost 4 bases, and 7 bases stayed unmatched. CDR3 length equals 14 residues. From germline, CDR1 is MDHEN and CDR2 SYDVKM. CDR3 protein: CASWTGGGSDTQYF. DNA of the CDR3: TGTGCCAGTTGGACAGGGGGTGGGTCAGATACGCAGTATTTT.

This rearrangement joins TRBV7-2 to TRBJ1-2; 10 nucleotides line up with TRBD1. The CDR3 has 15 residues. The V segment lost 5 bases and the J segment 7 bases; nucleotides outside the gene matches: 10. Germline loops: CDR1 SGHTA, CDR2 FQGNSA. The CDR3 loop reads CASSPMGQGMGGYTF. The CDR3, as DNA: TGTGCCAGCAGCCCAATGGGACAGGGGATGGGTGGCTACACCTTC.

The chain joins TRBV5-4 to TRBJ1-4, with D maybe TRBD1 (6 bases). V dropped 4 bases and J dropped 4 bases, with 14 bases sitting between them. This CDR3 is built from 15 residues. Germline V CDR1 and CDR2: SGHNT, YYREEE (reference sequence). CDR3 DNA sequence: TGTGCCAGCAGCAACGGGGGGCCTGGTAATGAAAAACTGTTTTTT. It yields the protein CASSNGGPGNEKLFF.

The chain couples TRBV2 to TRBJ1-1, with a weak D call TRBD1 (6 bases). This CDR3 contains 15 residues. Germline loops: CDR1 SNHLY, CDR2 FYNNEI. Trimming left V 8 bases short and J 4 bases short, with 20 bases between. CDR3 sequence (DNA): TGTGCCAGCCTCCTAATGGGGACAATAATCACTGAAGCTTTCTTT. Protein product: CASLLMGTIITEAFF. The entire variable domain, with the rest obtained from reference TRBV2 and TRBJ1-1, is as follows: EPEVTQTPSHQVTQMGQEVILRCVPISNHLYFYWYRQILGQKVEFLVSFYNNEISEKSEIFDDQFSVERPDGSNFTLKIRSTKLEDSAMYFCASLLMGTIITEAFFGQGTRLTVV.

In this sample, this clone turned up a few times. The chain recombines TRBV19 with TRBJ2-6; D gene unclear. Germline V lookup: CDR1 LNHDA, CDR2 SQIVND (reference sequence). V shed 6 bases and J shed 0 bases, with 9 bases lying between them. This CDR3 is 15 amino acids long. The CDR3 DNA sequence: TGTGCCAGTAGGGAGTTTTCCTCTGGGGCCAACGTCCTGACTTTC. Protein sequence: CASREFSSGANVLTF.

The chain recombines TRBV9 with TRBJ1-3; D is unclear. The CDR3 runs 16 residues. The V gene's germline CDR1 is SGDLS and CDR2 YYNGEE. V was clipped by 2 bases and J by 1 base, with 13 bases between them. CDR3 amino acids: CASSVQTQGSGNTIYF. CDR3 DNA sequence: TGTGCCAGCAGCGTCCAAACCCAAGGTTCTGGAAACACCATATATTTT.